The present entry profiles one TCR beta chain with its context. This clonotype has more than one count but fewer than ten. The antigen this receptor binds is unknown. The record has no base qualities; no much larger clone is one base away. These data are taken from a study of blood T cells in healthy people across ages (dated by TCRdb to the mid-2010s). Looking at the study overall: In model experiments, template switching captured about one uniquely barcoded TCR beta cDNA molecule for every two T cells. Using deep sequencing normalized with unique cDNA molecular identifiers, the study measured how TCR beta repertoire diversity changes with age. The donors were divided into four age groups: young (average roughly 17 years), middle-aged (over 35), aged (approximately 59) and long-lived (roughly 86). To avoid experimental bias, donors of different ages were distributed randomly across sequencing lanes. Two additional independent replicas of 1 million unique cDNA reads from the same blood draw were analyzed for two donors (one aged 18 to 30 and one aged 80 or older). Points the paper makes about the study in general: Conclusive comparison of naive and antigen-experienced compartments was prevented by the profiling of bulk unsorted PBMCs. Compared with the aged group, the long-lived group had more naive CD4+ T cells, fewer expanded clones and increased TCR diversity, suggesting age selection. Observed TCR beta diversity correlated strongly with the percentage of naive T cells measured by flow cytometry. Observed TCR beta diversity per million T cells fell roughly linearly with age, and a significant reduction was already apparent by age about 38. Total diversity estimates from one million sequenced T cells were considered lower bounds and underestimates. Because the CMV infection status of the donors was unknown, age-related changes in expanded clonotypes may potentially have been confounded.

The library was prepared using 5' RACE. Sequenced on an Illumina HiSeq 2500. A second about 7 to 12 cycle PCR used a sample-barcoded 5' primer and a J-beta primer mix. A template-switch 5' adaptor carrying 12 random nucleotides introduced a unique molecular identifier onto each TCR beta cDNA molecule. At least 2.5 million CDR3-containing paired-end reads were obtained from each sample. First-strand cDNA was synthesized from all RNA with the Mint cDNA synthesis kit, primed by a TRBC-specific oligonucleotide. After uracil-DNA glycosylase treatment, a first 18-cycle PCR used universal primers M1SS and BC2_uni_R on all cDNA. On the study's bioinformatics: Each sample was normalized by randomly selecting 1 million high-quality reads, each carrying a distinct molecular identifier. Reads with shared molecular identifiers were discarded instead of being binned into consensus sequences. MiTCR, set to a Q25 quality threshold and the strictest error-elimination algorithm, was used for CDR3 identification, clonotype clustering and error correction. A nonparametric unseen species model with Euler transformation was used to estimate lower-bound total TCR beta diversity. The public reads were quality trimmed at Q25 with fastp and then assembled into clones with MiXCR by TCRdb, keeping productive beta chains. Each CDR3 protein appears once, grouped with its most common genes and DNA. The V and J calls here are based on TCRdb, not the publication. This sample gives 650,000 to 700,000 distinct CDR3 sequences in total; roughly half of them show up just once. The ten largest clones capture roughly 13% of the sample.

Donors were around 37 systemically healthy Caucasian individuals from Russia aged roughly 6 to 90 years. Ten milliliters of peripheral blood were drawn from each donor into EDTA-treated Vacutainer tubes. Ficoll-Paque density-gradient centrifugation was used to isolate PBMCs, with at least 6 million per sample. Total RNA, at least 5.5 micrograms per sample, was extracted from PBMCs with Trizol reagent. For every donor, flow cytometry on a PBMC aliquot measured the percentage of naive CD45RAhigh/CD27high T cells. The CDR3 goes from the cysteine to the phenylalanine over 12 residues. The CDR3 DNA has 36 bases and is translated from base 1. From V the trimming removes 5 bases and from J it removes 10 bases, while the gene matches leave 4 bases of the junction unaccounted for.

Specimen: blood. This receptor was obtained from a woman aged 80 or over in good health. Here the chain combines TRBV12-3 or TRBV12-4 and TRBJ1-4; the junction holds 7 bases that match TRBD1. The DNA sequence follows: TGTGCCAGCAGTGACGACAGGGCAAAACTGTTTTTT. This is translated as CASSDDRAKLFF.